These T cell receptor beta chains were read from a single sample in a study of human T cells and chemical hapten exposure. MiXCR, run by TCRdb on the RACE reads, gives a single entry per CDR3 protein. The sample shows 95,000 to 100,000 distinct CDR3 sequences, 9.5% to 15% of them seen only once. The material was whole blood, obtained in connection with sensitization to the hapten diphenylcyclopropenone (DPC). The source of these receptors is a woman in her thirties or forties with alopecia areata. Some clones in this sample may be carry-over from other donors' samples. The CDR3 runs from the conserved cysteine through the conserved F or W. Each record gives: D gene, V gene, clone size, J gene, CDR3 DNA, CDR3 protein. The D gene is left open where the match is weak. Size is stated for part of the rows, as once, few or many counts, or as a class when the clone is expanded.

.	TRBV5-1	.	TRBJ2-1	TGCGCCAGCAGCTTGTCGGGGGCAGCAGGTGAGCAGTTCTTC	CASSLSGAAGEQFF
.	TRBV7-2	few	TRBJ1-6	TGTGCCAGCAGCACCGCGGGGGGTAGCGATTCACCCCTCCACTTT	CASSTAGGSDSPLHF
TRBD1	TRBV6-5	.	TRBJ2-7	TGTGCCAGCAGCCACCGGGACAGGTTGGCCGAGCAGTACTTC	CASSHRDRLAEQYF
.	TRBV29-1	many	TRBJ2-3	TGCAGCGTTGATTCAGGTCCAGATACGCAGTATTTT	CSVDSGPDTQYF
TRBD2	TRBV20-1	few	TRBJ2-7	TGCAGTGCTAGGGGACTAGCGGGAGCTCCCCCCAGGCGGGAGCAGTACTTC	CSARGLAGAPPRREQYF
.	TRBV28	.	TRBJ2-1	TGTGCCAGCAGTTTGAGACCCTCCTACAATGAGCAGTTCTTC	CASSLRPSYNEQFF
.	TRBV18	few	TRBJ2-1	TGTGCCAGCTCACCTACCCGACCGGAGCAGTTCTTC	CASSPTRPEQFF
.	TRBV28	many	TRBJ1-1	TGTGCCAGCAGTTTAAGGCCGGAGAGGGCTGAAGCTTTCTTT	CASSLRPERAEAFF
TRBD2	TRBV9	.	TRBJ2-1	TGTGCCAGCAGCGTGAGTGGCGGGAGCCCCTACAATGAGCAGTTCTTC	CASSVSGGSPYNEQFF
TRBD1	TRBV10-3	.	TRBJ1-5	TGTGCCATCAGTGAGGTTATGGGACAGGGCGCCCAGCCCCAGCATTTT	CAISEVMGQGAQPQHF
TRBD1	TRBV11-2	.	TRBJ2-2	TGTGCCAGCAGCACTTACCAGGGGGCGAGCACCGGGGAGCTGTTTTTT	CASSTYQGASTGELFF
.	TRBV20-1	.	TRBJ2-1	TGCAGGCCCCTTGGCAATGAGCAGTTCTTC	CRPLGNEQFF
TRBD2	TRBV28	many	TRBJ2-5	TGTGCCAGCAGTTACGGGGGGATAGGAGAGACCCAGTACTTC	CASSYGGIGETQYF
.	TRBV9	few	TRBJ1-2	TGTGCCAGCAGCGGGGACGGTAACTATGGCTACACCTTC	CASSGDGNYGYTF
.	TRBV28	many	TRBJ2-5	TGTGCCAGCAGTTTTGAGACGGAGGACGAGACCCAGTACTTC	CASSFETEDETQYF
.	TRBV28	.	TRBJ2-7	TGTGCCAGCAGGGGCCTCTACGAGCAGTACTTC	CASRGLYEQYF
.	TRBV7-9	few	TRBJ2-4	TGTGCCAGCAGCTGGGTCCCCCCTTCCCACCACATTCAGTACTTC	CASSWVPPSHHIQYF